This passage covers 15 T cell receptor beta chains from one sample sequenced in a study of T cells in Graves' hyperthyroidism and ophthalmopathy. RNA transcripts served as the template for amplifying TCR beta CDR3 regions. In the first-round RT-PCR of the TCR CDR3, the HTBI primer set was used. Via MiXCR, TCRdb re-called the multiplex PCR reads, giving one row per CDR3 protein. This repertoire shows 500,000 or so distinct CDR3 sequences, 17% found once; its top ten account for roughly 18%. Source material: blood. The receptor source for this set is a woman younger than 35 with Graves' ophthalmopathy.

This clonotype was counted many times. This chain links TRBV11-2 with TRBJ1-1; D unresolved. V lost 5 bases, J lost 1 base, and 11 bases lay in between. The V gene's germline CDR1 is SGHAT and CDR2 FQNNGV. The CDR3 has 14 residues. In nucleotides, the CDR3 is TGTGCCAGCAGCATACAACCCAAGAACACTGAAGCTTTCTTT. This translates into CASSIQPKNTEAFF.

This clonotype has at least ten counts. The chain joins TRBV20-1 to TRBJ1-1; the D is unclear. The germline V gene has CDR1 DFQATT and CDR2 SNEGSKA (reference sequence). Trimming left V 2 bases short and J 6 bases short, with 10 bases between. The CDR3 extends over 12 amino acids. The CDR3 is CSARQEVAEAFF. As DNA, the CDR3 is TGCAGTGCTAGACAGGAGGTTGCTGAAGCTTTCTTT.

This clonotype was observed a few times. The rearrangement uses TRBV28 and TRBJ1-5; D is undetermined. The germline V gene has CDR1 MDHEN and CDR2 SYDVKM. The V end was cut by 4 bases, the J end by 3 bases, with 16 bases between. This CDR3 is built from 16 residues. CDR3 protein: CASSSSNKFPNQPQHF. The CDR3 region has the DNA TGTGCCAGCAGTTCCTCTAATAAATTCCCCAATCAGCCCCAGCATTTT.

This clonotype was seen at least ten times. The chain joins TRBV24-1 to TRBJ2-1, with 10 bases matching TRBD1. CDR3 length: 17 residues. Germline lookup yields CDR1 KGHDR and CDR2 SFDVKD. V lost 0 bases, J lost 7 bases, and 8 bases stayed unmatched. CDR3 DNA sequence: TGTGCCACCAGTGATTTGGGGACAGGGGATACTCGGAATGAGCAGTTCTTC. Translating gives CATSDLGTGDTRNEQFF.

There are many counts of this clonotype. This chain connects TRBV7-2 to TRBJ2-3; perhaps D is TRBD1 or TRBD2 (7 bases each). Germline CDR1 and CDR2: SGHTA and FQGNSA. The CDR3 has 16 amino acids. Between the trimmed V and J ends, which lost 5 bases and 5 bases, there was a span of 20 bases. The CDR3 DNA reads TGTGCCAGCAGCCCCCAAGGCAGGGGGGGCATAGATACGCAGTATTTT. It encodes CASSPQGRGGIDTQYF.

This clonotype showed up many times. The chain uses TRBV18 and TRBJ2-7; D assignment may be TRBD1 or TRBD2 (5 bases each). The germline V gene encodes CDR1 KGHSH and CDR2 LQKENI. This CDR3 is 16 amino acids long. Trimming removed 4 bases from V and 1 base from J, with 17 bases in between. The CDR3 sequence is CASSLLRTTGSYEQYF. CDR3 in DNA: TGTGCCAGCTCACTTTTAAGGACAACGGGGTCCTACGAGCAGTACTTC.

Turning to this clonotype: A much larger clone lies one base from this, so it may be a read error. The gene calls are TRBV12-3 or TRBV12-4 and TRBJ1-2, with D uncertain. CDR3 length equals 12 residues. CDR3 region: CAGRREVYGYTF. The CDR3, as DNA: TGTGCCGGCAGACGCGAAGTATATGGCTACACCTTC.

This clonotype was recorded at least ten times. The chain links TRBV6-2 or TRBV6-3 to TRBJ1-1; the match to TRBD1 covers 11 bases. The germline CDR1 and CDR2 sequences are MNHEY and SVGEGT. This CDR3 comprises 18 residues. Trimming removed 2 bases from V and 3 bases from J; junction bases left unmatched: 11. The CDR3 nucleotides read TGTGCCAGCAGTTACACGTTAGGACAGGGGGCCGAAGACACTGAAGCTTTCTTT. Translating gives CASSYTLGQGAEDTEAFF.

This clonotype was counted ten times or more. The chain uses TRBV28 and TRBJ1-1; D is undetermined. Germline V gene data show CDR1 as MDHEN and CDR2 as SYDVKM. This CDR3 spans 15 amino acids. Trimming pared 2 bases from V and 1 base from J, leaving 11 bases between. The DNA for the CDR3 is TGTGCCAGCAGTTTAAGCACGGGATGGAACACTGAAGCTTTCTTT. Translating it yields CASSLSTGWNTEAFF.

Ten or more counts support this clonotype. The J gene is TRBJ1-1, the V gene TRBV5-1, with a tentative D call TRBD1 (6 bases). Trimming took off 0 bases at V and 12 bases at J, with 18 bases between the two ends. Germline V gene sequence: CDR1 SGHRS, CDR2 YFSETQ. This CDR3 has 14 amino acids. In DNA, the CDR3 is TGCGCCAGCAGCTTGGCCAGATACAGGACAGAAACTTTCTTT. This gives the protein CASSLARYRTETFF.

J is TRBJ2-7 and V is TRBV3-1; possibly TRBD1 for D (5 bases). Germline V gene lookup returns CDR1 LGHDT and CDR2 YNNKEL (reference sequence). Between the trimmed V and J ends, which lost 0 bases and 0 bases, there was a span of 12 bases. The CDR3 spans 16 residues. The CDR3 nucleotides are TGTGCCAGCAGCCAAGATTTGGGGCTGAGCTCCTACGAGCAGTACTTC. Its translation: CASSQDLGLSSYEQYF.

The chain has TRBV11-1 and TRBJ1-4; 8 nucleotides match TRBD1. CDR1 and CDR2 from the germline V gene are SGHAT and FQDESV (reference sequence). This CDR3 has 15 residues. The junction had 6 bases not matched to a gene; V was cut back by 1 base and J by 8 bases. Written as DNA, the CDR3 is TGTGCCAGCAGCTTAGAGCCAGGGGGCGCGGAAAAACTGTTTTTT. Its translation is CASSLEPGGAEKLFF.

This clonotype was detected many times. This rearrangement joins TRBV13 to TRBJ1-2; D remains unclear. Germline CDR1 is PRHDT and CDR2 is FYEKMQ (reference sequence). V was cut by 3 bases and J by 8 bases, with 19 bases left in between. CDR3 length: 15 residues. CDR3 region: CASSFSDRESRGYTF. The DNA of the CDR3 is TGTGCCAGCAGCTTCTCGGACCGGGAGTCTCGCGGCTACACCTTC.

This clonotype was counted between two and nine times. The chain has TRBV4-3 and TRBJ2-7; 12 bases are a match to TRBD2. V shed 5 bases, J shed 5 bases, and the junction held 7 bases outside the gene matches. Germline lookup yields CDR1 LGHNA and CDR2 YSLEER. This CDR3 comprises 15 residues. The CDR3 nucleotides read TGCGCCAGCAGCAAGAGACTAGCGGGAGTTGACGAGCAGTACTTC. This codes for CASSKRLAGVDEQYF.

There are many counts of this clonotype. The chain employs TRBV3-1 and TRBJ2-3; 13 bases fit TRBD2. The V gene's germline CDR1 is LGHDT and CDR2 YNNKEL (reference sequence). The ends lost 4 bases at V and 1 base at J; junction bases unmatched: 8. The CDR3 has 18 residues. CDR3 nucleotides: TGTGCCAGCAGCCTTCAAACCGGACTAGCGGGGGGCACAGATACGCAGTATTTT. Translation: CASSLQTGLAGGTDTQYF.